This TCR beta chain was recorded in a study of blood T cell repertoires in COVID-19. For the study at large: Samples came from the United States, Italy and Spain, spanning acute and convalescent COVID-19. T cells, B-cell-depleted T cells, or PBMCs supplied cDNA or gDNA.

Authors' methods: The assay estimated nucleated cells by amplifying reference gene primers. Some clones are missing from TCRdb's copy, which holds only in-frame ones; the method was immunoSEQ multiplex PCR. Clone size and V and J calls were adopted from that table, with D and trimming inferred from the DNA. The table lists approximately 280,000 clones, roughly 85% of them singletons, with about 11% in the top ten. The CDR3 extends over 17 amino acids. V was clipped by 0 bases and J by 5 bases; unmatched bases: 8. The germline V gene encodes CDR1 SGHNT and CDR2 YYREEE (reference sequence). Material for sequencing was peripheral blood. The origin of this receptor is a woman aged 65 to 85 with acute or convalescent COVID-19. The rearrangement uses TRBV5-4 and TRBJ2-2, with 9 bases identical to TRBD1. The CDR3 nucleotides are TGTGCCAGCAGCTTGGGTTACAGGGGGCAAGGGACCGGGGAGCTGTTTTTT. Protein: CASSLGYRGQGTGELFF.